Below, one TCR beta chain is given with its context. This CDR3 has 15 amino acids. V was pared by 8 bases and J by 0 bases, with 14 bases between. Germline CDR1 MDHEN, CDR2 SYDVKM. Clones were sequenced by immunoSEQ multiplex PCR, and TCRdb holds only the in-frame ones, with some missing. The table shows 180,000 or so clones, with around 80% occurring only once. This specimen belongs to a study of blood T cell repertoires in COVID-19. Across the study: COVID-19 samples from acute and convalescent phases originated in the United States, Italy and Spain. Sources were T cells, B-cell-depleted T cells, or PBMCs; the material itself was cDNA or gDNA.

Sequencing input: PBMCs or T cells enriched from blood (not recorded which). V and J are TRBV28 and TRBJ1-5, with D perhaps matching TRBD1 (5 bases). The source of this sequence is a man aged 45-65 years who had recovered from COVID-19. The CDR3 reads CASVFGGDSNQPQHF. In DNA form, the CDR3 reads TGTGCCAGCGTCTTTGGAGGGGATAGCAATCAGCCCCAGCATTTT.